Described below is a single TCR beta chain sequence and its context. Treatment denoted: 15 to 20 received Ad26.COV2.S at low or high dose, single or two shots; about 5 received placebo; per-sample allocation not given. All samples were drawn on day 63, counting from the first vaccine or placebo injection. Immunization relied on an Ad26 vector, which expressed Wuhan-strain SARS-CoV-2 spike. This sample is part of a study of Ad26.COV2.S vaccination and SARS-CoV-2 variants. Study-level information: Once, or twice with 56 days between doses, Ad26.COV2.S was given intramuscularly.

Trimming cost V 3 bases and J 3 bases, with 11 bases left between them. Germline V gene data show CDR1 as MDHEN and CDR2 as SYDVKM. This CDR3 contains 15 residues. Data came from immunoSEQ multiplex PCR; TCRdb stores just in-frame clones and leaves some out. The sample records hundreds of thousands of clones, roughly 91% being singletons. The receptor was derived from a person aged 18-60 years who received the Ad26.COV2.S COVID-19 vaccine or a placebo. The specimen was peripheral blood, collected in a trial of Ad26.COV2.S vaccine versus placebo. The V gene is TRBV28, the J gene TRBJ1-4; possibly TRBD1 for D (5 bases). The CDR3 sequence: CASSFISGSNEKLFF. The CDR3 nucleotides are TGTGCCAGCAGTTTTATTTCAGGGTCTAATGAAAAACTGTTTTTT.